This TCR beta chain was obtained from a study of T cell repertoires in cytomegalovirus infection. Study information: It can be stated that public TCR beta signatures indicated CMV infection as well as a matching HLA type. Findings and caveats of the study: People with CMV and the relevant HLA were identified by cumulative public TCR beta family frequency.

MiXCR, applied by TCRdb to the reads, yields one record per CDR3 protein. The sample records some 46,000 distinct CDR3 sequences, around 21% being singletons. This clonotype was found many times. Its antigen remains unidentified. The V end was cut by 6 bases, the J end by 1 base, with 15 bases between. The CDR3 sequence is 15 residues long. This chain uses TRBV12-3 or TRBV12-4 with TRBJ2-5; weak D call: TRBD2 (6 bases). The clonotype comes from a human donor in good health (CMV status not recorded). Some clones in this sample may be carry-over from other donors' samples. Sequenced material: CD8+ T cells from cultured PBMCs, taken from culture after CMV antigen stimulation. CDR3 DNA sequence: TGTGCCAGCAGAGGGCTAGCGAGTACCCAAGAGACCCAGTACTTC. Its translation: CASRGLASTQETQYF.